The sequence of this TCR beta chain was determined in a study of blood T cell repertoires in COVID-19. Trimming removed 4 bases at V and 9 bases at J, with 9 bases between. CDR1 is MDHEN, CDR2 SYDVKM, per germline. The CDR3 length is 11 residues. Seattle participants joined during active infection and were tracked over time. TCRdb's table, derived via immunoSEQ multiplex PCR, lists solely in-frame clones and lacks some. The profile shows 250,000 to 300,000 clones, over 70% of them singletons. Sequencing was done on a sample of peripheral blood. This rearrangement joins TRBV28 to TRBJ1-1, with D unresolved. This TCR was sampled from a woman in her sixties or seventies with COVID-19, enrolled during active disease. CDR3 amino acids: CASSSPTKAFF. CDR3 DNA sequence: TGTGCCAGCAGTTCTCCGACAAAAGCTTTCTTT.